Each of the 20 T cell receptor beta chains below was sequenced from the same sample in a study of naive and memory T cell subsets (dated by TCRdb to between 2016 and 2019). Library preparation employed UMI-ligation and nested PCR. The instrument given in TCRdb is Illumina MiSeq. An equimolar mix of two oligonucleotides covering both TRBC1 and TRBC2 was used as the beta constant-region primer. The ligated cDNA went through four rounds of PCR with nested alpha and beta constant-region primers together with the SP2 primer. The public reads were reprocessed in TCRdb via fastp at Q25 and MiXCR, keeping in-frame beta chains. Rows are combined by CDR3 protein, so each entry shows the most common genes and DNA. The sample yields over 65,000 distinct CDR3 sequences; approximately 10% were counted once. Jointly, the top ten make up roughly 1.2% of the sample. The specimen sequenced was naive CD8+ T cells from blood. Reading the label with the study, this specimen's cell subset or site is: naive T cells, CD45RA high CD27+. The receptor set was obtained from a human donor in good health.

This clonotype was detected ten times or more. V gene TRBV18 combines with J gene TRBJ2-1, with 10 bases identical to TRBD1. CDR3 length: 17 amino acids. Germline lookup yields CDR1 KGHSH and CDR2 LQKENI. V was pared by 0 bases and J by 6 bases, with 8 bases of the junction left unmatched. CDR3 in DNA: TGTGCCAGCTCACCACCTGTGCAGGACAGGGGGGTCAATGAGCAGTTCTTC. Translated, it gives CASSPPVQDRGVNEQFF.

This chain uses TRBV28 with TRBJ2-1; 11 nucleotides match TRBD1. The V gene end was trimmed by 3 bases and the J gene end by 8 bases; junction bases not matched to a gene: 18. This CDR3 has 19 residues. Germline CDR1 reads MDHEN; CDR2 reads SYDVKM. CDR3 coding DNA: TGTGCCAGCAGTTTCGCTCCATGGATGCCGGGACAGGGGGTCGATGAGCAGTTCTTC. Its translation is CASSFAPWMPGQGVDEQFF.

A word on this clonotype: Since a much larger clone is just one base distant, this may be a read error. The chain has TRBV10-3 and TRBJ2-6; D may be TRBD2 (6 bases). Looked up from germline, CDR1 is ENHRY and CDR2 is SYGVKD. This CDR3 contains 15 residues. The V and J ends lost 8 bases and 6 bases respectively, with 17 bases between them. CDR3 nucleotides: TGTGCCATCCCGGTCCGGGAGACTGAGGCCAACGTCCTGACTTTC. It encodes CAIPVRETEANVLTF.

This chain joins TRBV2 and TRBJ2-3; D is ambiguous. CDR3 length: 12 residues. Trimming shortened V by 10 bases and J by 3 bases, and 11 bases separated the two germline ends. Germline CDR1 reads SNHLY; CDR2 reads FYNNEI. The CDR3 DNA sequence: TGTGCCAACGTGGGTCGAACAGATACGCAGTATTTT. It specifies CANVGRTDTQYF. Full variable domain (remainder filled in from reference TRBV2 and TRBJ2-3): EPEVTQTPSHQVTQMGQEVILRCVPISNHLYFYWYRQILGQKVEFLVSFYNNEISEKSEIFDDQFSVERPDGSNFTLKIRSTKLEDSAMYFCANVGRTDTQYFGPGTRLTVL.

This clonotype was detected once. V is TRBV20-1 and J is TRBJ2-1; TRBD2 agrees at 10 bases. This CDR3 spans 15 amino acids. Trimming removed 5 bases from V and 2 bases from J; junction bases left unmatched: 6. Germline V gene data show CDR1 as DFQATT and CDR2 as SNEGSKA (reference sequence). As DNA, the CDR3 is TGCAGTGCTTCCTGGCTAGCGGGGGCCTACAATGAGCAGTTCTTC. This translates into CSASWLAGAYNEQFF.

The V call is TRBV14, the J call TRBJ2-2; 7 nucleotides line up with TRBD2. This CDR3 has 15 residues. The V gene end was trimmed by 5 bases and the J gene end by 0 bases; junction bases not matched to a gene: 3. CDR1 and CDR2 (germline): SGHDN, FVKESK. The CDR3 DNA reads as TGTGCCAGCAGCAAACTAGCGTCGAACACCGGGGAGCTGTTTTTT. Amino acids: CASSKLASNTGELFF.

Details on this clonotype: Germline and junction disagree at one end, which may indicate a read error. The chain is built from TRBV12-5 and TRBJ1-1; tentative D call: TRBD1 (5 bases). In germline, CDR1 is LGHNT, CDR2 FRNRAP. The CDR3 loop spans 16 amino acids. This CDR3 reads CASGSPKTAGNTKAFF. In nucleotides, the CDR3 is TGTGCTAGTGGTTCTCCAAAGACAGCTGGGAACACTAAAGCTTTCTTT.

There are a few counts of this clonotype. The chain recombines TRBV6-6 with TRBJ2-2, with 7 bases identical to TRBD2. There are 13 residues in the CDR3. CDR1 and CDR2 (germline): MNHNY, SVGAGI (reference sequence). J was trimmed by 0 bases and V by 11 bases; bases with no gene match: 3. CDR3: CACGLANTGELFF. CDR3 sequence (DNA): TGTGCCTGCGGACTAGCGAACACCGGGGAGCTGTTTTTT.

This clonotype appeared many times. This sequence joins TRBV10-3 and TRBJ2-3; D ambiguous. Germline V gives CDR1 ENHRY, CDR2 SYGVKD. This CDR3 is 16 amino acids long. V shed 3 bases and J shed 3 bases, with 16 bases lying between them. The CDR3 is CAISEGRGPGTDTQYF. In DNA, the CDR3 is TGTGCCATCAGTGAAGGTAGAGGACCTGGGACAGATACGCAGTATTTT.

This clonotype has a handful of counts. The rearrangement joins TRBV6-1 to TRBJ1-4, with no clear D. Germline CDR1 reads MNHNS; CDR2 reads SASEGT. The CDR3 sequence is 17 residues long. The V and J ends lost 7 bases and 3 bases respectively, with 21 bases between them. CDR3 in DNA: TGTGCCAGCACTTCACCGGGTGGCGGGGTGCCTAATGAAAAACTGTTTTTT. It specifies CASTSPGGGVPNEKLFF.

The CDR3 here is CASSSGGDPNEQFF. The CDR3 coding sequence is TGTGCCAGCAGTTCCGGGGGGGACCCCAATGAGCAGTTCTTC. The chain recombines TRBV27 with TRBJ2-1; 8 nucleotides agree with TRBD2. The V segment lost 4 bases and the J segment 6 bases; nucleotides outside the gene matches: 5. There are 14 residues in the CDR3. Germline loops: CDR1 MNHEY, CDR2 SMNVEV (reference sequence).

The rearrangement uses TRBV12-3 or TRBV12-4 and TRBJ1-2; D is perhaps TRBD1 (5 bases). The length of the CDR3 is 17 residues. The V gene lost 1 base and the J gene lost 4 bases, with 19 bases spanning the gap. CDR3 in DNA: TGTGCCAGCAGTTTAGGGCCCCGGGTCGAGGGGAGCTATGGCTACACCTTC. Translating gives CASSLGPRVEGSYGYTF.

This clonotype was recorded a few times. The V call is TRBV19, the J call TRBJ1-5; no clear D gene. The CDR3 totals 15 residues. V shed 3 bases and J shed 8 bases, with 17 bases lying between them. From germline, CDR1 is LNHDA and CDR2 SQIVND (reference sequence). The CDR3 is CASSIPDLSVKPQHF. The CDR3 DNA follows: TGTGCCAGTAGTATCCCCGACCTCTCGGTAAAGCCCCAGCATTTT.

This chain links TRBV28 with TRBJ2-3, with 14 bases identical to TRBD2. The trim removed 2 bases at V and 4 bases at J, leaving 11 bases unmatched. Germline CDR1 is MDHEN and CDR2 is SYDVKM. The CDR3 sequence is 19 residues long. CDR3 protein: CASSLPTSGRAHGPDTQYF. For the CDR3, the DNA is TGTGCCAGCAGTTTACCGACTAGCGGGAGGGCCCATGGCCCAGATACGCAGTATTTT.

The chain uses TRBV11-3 and TRBJ2-1; D gene uncertain. The V and J ends lost 11 bases and 4 bases respectively, with 15 bases between them. Germline-derived CDR1 and CDR2 are SGHNT and YENEEA. The CDR3 totals 13 residues. The CDR3 loop is CACHPGQYNEQFF. The CDR3 nucleotides are TGTGCCTGCCACCCCGGGCAATACAATGAGCAGTTCTTC.

This clonotype was recorded at least ten times. The V and J genes are TRBV20-1 and TRBJ1-1; D may be TRBD1 (6 bases). Trimming left V 4 bases short and J 11 bases short, with 11 bases between. CDR1 is DFQATT and CDR2 is SNEGSKA in the germline V gene (reference sequence). The CDR3 has 10 amino acids. CDR3 region: CSATRGEAFF. The CDR3 DNA sequence: TGCAGTGCTACCAGGGGAGAGGCTTTCTTT.

This clonotype was seen repeatedly, ten times or more. The gene calls are TRBV27 and TRBJ1-1; perhaps TRBD1 as D (6 bases). Trimming pared 0 bases from V and 7 bases from J, leaving 12 bases between. Germline values: CDR1 MNHEY, CDR2 SMNVEV (reference sequence). This CDR3 region has 14 residues. The CDR3 region is CASSLSSTGLEAFF. CDR3 DNA sequence: TGTGCCAGCAGTTTATCCTCTACAGGGCTTGAAGCTTTCTTT.

This clonotype was seen repeatedly, ten times or more. This chain links TRBV2 with TRBJ2-2; the D is unclear. V was trimmed by 7 bases and J by 2 bases, leaving 17 bases between them. The V gene's germline CDR1 is SNHLY and CDR2 FYNNEI. The CDR3 covers 16 residues. CDR3 residues: CASNFEMTSNTGELFF. The CDR3 DNA reads TGTGCCAGCAATTTCGAGATGACCTCAAACACCGGGGAGCTGTTTTTT.

Details on this clonotype: This clone may be a read error of a much larger clone one base away. J is TRBJ2-1 and V is TRBV7-8; the D is unclear. The CDR3 totals 10 residues. Trimming stripped 5 bases from V and 7 bases from J, with 3 bases between. Germline V gives CDR1 SGHVS, CDR2 FQNEAQ. DNA of the CDR3: TGTGCCAGCAGCCCGAATGAGCAGTTCTTC. Protein sequence: CASSPNEQFF.

This clonotype was seen only a few times. The chain links TRBV27 to TRBJ1-5, with unresolved D. The CDR3 has 14 amino acids. Germline assignment: CDR1 MNHEY and CDR2 SMNVEV (reference sequence). Trimming shortened V by 3 bases and J by 2 bases, and 8 bases separated the two germline ends. CDR3 in DNA: TGTGCCAGCAGTTTGGGGAGGGGCAATCAGCCCCAGCATTTT. Its protein product is CASSLGRGNQPQHF.